This TCR beta chain was captured in a study of blood T cells in healthy people across ages (dated by TCRdb to about 2015). A note on the overall study: In model experiments, template switching captured roughly one uniquely barcoded TCR beta cDNA molecule for every two T cells. The study measured age-related changes in TCR beta repertoire diversity using deep sequencing normalized with unique cDNA molecular identifiers. For two donors (one aged 18 to 29 and one aged 80 or older), the study analyzed two additional independent replicas of 1 million unique cDNA reads from the same blood draw. Donors of different ages were randomly distributed across sequencing lanes to avoid experimental bias. Four age groups were formed from the donors: young (average approximately 15 years), middle-aged (approximately 41), aged (roughly 56) and long-lived (approximately 78). The investigation overall reported the following: The percentage of naive T cells measured by flow cytometry correlated strongly with observed TCR beta diversity. Bulk unsorted PBMC profiling prevented conclusive comparison of naive and antigen-experienced compartments. The long-lived group showed more naive CD4+ T cells, fewer expanded clones and increased TCR diversity than the aged group, suggesting age selection. The CMV infection status of donors was not known, potentially confounding age-related changes in expanded clonotypes. As age increased, observed TCR beta diversity per million T cells dropped in a roughly linear way, and a significant reduction was already evident by age 40. Estimates of total diversity based on one million sequenced T cells were considered lower bounds and underestimates.

The CDR3 has 15 amino acids, counting the end cysteine and phenylalanine. Only CDR3 DNA remains: 45 bases, in frame from the first base. According to the germline V gene, CDR1 reads SNHLY and CDR2 reads FYNNEI. Trimming accounts for 8 bases at V and 3 bases at J, while the number of junction bases matched to no gene is 4. Donors were 35 to 40 systemically healthy Caucasian individuals from Russia aged roughly 6 to 90 years. Roughly 10 milliliters of peripheral blood were collected from each donor into EDTA-treated Vacutainer tubes. PBMCs were isolated by Ficoll-Paque density-gradient centrifugation, with at least 6 million obtained per sample. Total RNA was extracted from PBMCs with Trizol reagent, with at least 5 micrograms obtained per sample. The percentages of naive CD45RAhigh/CD27high T cells were determined by flow cytometry on a PBMC aliquot from every donor. Receptor libraries were prepared by 5' RACE. A second PCR of about 7 to 12 cycles was run with a J-beta primer mix and a sample-barcoded 5' primer. A unique molecular identifier was introduced onto each TCR beta cDNA molecule by a template-switch 5' adaptor carrying 12 random nucleotides. At least 3 million CDR3-containing paired-end reads were obtained from each sample. First-strand cDNA was synthesized from all RNA with the Mint cDNA synthesis kit, primed by a TRBC-specific oligonucleotide. All cDNA was treated with uracil-DNA glycosylase and then went through a first 18-cycle PCR with the universal primers M1SS and BC2_uni_R. On the study's bioinformatics: For normalization, 1 million high-quality reads were randomly selected from each sample, with every read carrying a distinct molecular identifier. Instead of being binned into consensus sequences, reads that shared molecular identifiers were thrown out. MiTCR, with a Q25 quality threshold and the strictest error-elimination algorithm, was used for CDR3 identification, clonotype clustering and error correction. A nonparametric unseen species model using Euler transformation provided a lower-bound estimate of total TCR beta diversity. TCRdb reanalyzed the raw reads on its own, using fastp at Q25 for trimming and MiXCR for clone calling, and kept in-frame beta chains. Each CDR3 protein gets just one entry, which takes the most common genes and DNA from the rows behind it. The V and J calls and clone size are TCRdb's, not the authors'. Recorded for this sample are 1.5 million to 2 million distinct CDR3 sequences; 35% to 50% of them occurred a single time. The ten top clones hold approximately 22% of the sample.

The table lists this clonotype with a few counts. No antigen is known for it. No base qualities exist here, and no much larger clone lies one base off it. The sequenced sample was blood. The receptor was derived from a human donor in good health. This chain joins TRBV2 to TRBJ2-6; 10 junctional bases match TRBD1. The nucleotide sequence is TGTGCCAGCTCGACAGGGGGCTTTGGGGCCAACGTCCTGACTTTC. This gives the protein CASSTGGFGANVLTF.